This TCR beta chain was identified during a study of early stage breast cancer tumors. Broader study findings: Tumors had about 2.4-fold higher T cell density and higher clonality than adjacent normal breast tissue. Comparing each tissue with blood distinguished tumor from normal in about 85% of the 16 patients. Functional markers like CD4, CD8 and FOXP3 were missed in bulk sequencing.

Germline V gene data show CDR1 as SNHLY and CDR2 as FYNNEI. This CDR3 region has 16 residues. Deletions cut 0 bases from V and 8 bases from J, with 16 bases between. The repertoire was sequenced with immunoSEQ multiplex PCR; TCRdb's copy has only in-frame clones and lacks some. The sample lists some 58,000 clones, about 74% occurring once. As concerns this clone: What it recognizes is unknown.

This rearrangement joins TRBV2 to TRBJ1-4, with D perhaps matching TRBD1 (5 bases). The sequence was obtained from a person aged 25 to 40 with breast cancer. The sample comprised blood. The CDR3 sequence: CASSEAWGSSAEKLFF. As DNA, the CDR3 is TGTGCCAGCAGTGAAGCGTGGGGGAGCTCGGCGGAAAAACTGTTTTTT.